Below, 30 T cell receptor beta chains from the same sample are listed, as sequenced in a study of blood T cell repertoires in COVID-19. Assay used: immunoSEQ multiplex PCR; TCRdb lists only in-frame clones, some missing. The sample carries around 140,000 clones, just under 90% recorded once. Material: peripheral blood. These receptors came from a woman in her fifties or sixties with active or convalescent COVID-19.

The chain uses TRBV30 and TRBJ2-7, with 15 bases fitting TRBD2. Germline V lookup: CDR1 GTSNPN, CDR2 SVGIG (reference sequence). V lost 0 bases and J lost 2; bases outside the gene matches: 5. CDR3 size: 17 residues. CDR3 bases: TGTGCCTGGAGTGTACAGAGGACTAGCGGGAGGGCCTACGAGCAGTACTTC. It codes for CAWSVQRTSGRAYEQYF.

The chain uses TRBV7-2 and TRBJ1-1; weak D call: TRBD1 (6 bases). Between the trimmed V and J ends, which lost 1 base and 3 bases, there was a span of 15 bases. The CDR3 contains 16 residues. From germline, CDR1 is SGHTA and CDR2 FQGNSA. CDR3 DNA sequence: TGTGCCAGCAGCTTAGATACCAGGGGAATCTACACTGAAGCTTTCTTT. Its protein product is CASSLDTRGIYTEAFF.

The rearrangement links TRBV5-4 to TRBJ1-4; a possible D gene is TRBD1 (6 bases). The germline V gene encodes CDR1 SGHNT and CDR2 YYREEE (reference sequence). The V end was cut by 3 bases, the J end by 6 bases, with 21 bases between. This CDR3 region has 17 residues. In DNA, the CDR3 is TGTGCCAGCAGCTCGTCCCCTGGACAGATCGGAGATGAAAAACTGTTTTTT. It is translated as CASSSSPGQIGDEKLFF.

This chain links TRBV6-5 with TRBJ1-1; TRBD1 agrees at 7 bases. Unmatched junction bases numbered 7, after V lost 6 bases and J lost 3 bases. Germline V gene sequence: CDR1 MNHEY, CDR2 SVGAGI. The CDR3 consists of 14 residues. Here the CDR3 reads CASRGGQAYTEAFF. The CDR3 coding sequence is TGTGCCAGCAGGGGCGGACAGGCTTACACTGAAGCTTTCTTT.

The chain employs TRBV5-4 and TRBJ2-7; 15 nucleotides line up with TRBD2. Germline assignment: CDR1 SGHNT and CDR2 YYREEE (reference sequence). J gave up 6 bases and V 9 bases, and 4 bases lay outside the gene matches. CDR3 length: 13 amino acids. As DNA, the CDR3 is TGTGCCACCGGACTAGCGGGGGGGTCCGAGCAGTACTTC. This codes for CATGLAGGSEQYF. Filled out from reference TRBV5-4 and TRBJ2-7, the complete variable domain reads ETGVTQSPTHLIKTRGQQVTLRCSSQSGHNTVSWYQQALGQGPQFIFQYYREEENGRGNFPPRFSGLQFPNYSSELNVNALELDDSALYLCATGLAGGSEQYFGPGTRLTVT.

This clone was detected only once. Here the CDR3 reads CASSLLGEGTEAFF. CDR3 DNA: TGTGCCAGCAGCCTATTAGGGGAGGGGACTGAAGCTTTCTTT. The chain employs TRBV9 and TRBJ1-1, with TRBD1 as a possible D gene (5 bases). V was clipped by 4 bases and J by 5 bases, with 15 bases between them. This CDR3 has 14 amino acids. Germline V lookup: CDR1 SGDLS, CDR2 YYNGEE.

In its sample, this clone was seen once. The V and J genes are TRBV28 and TRBJ1-5; D possibly corresponds to TRBD1 (5 bases). The CDR3 is made up of 14 amino acids. The V end was cut by 3 bases, the J end by 3 bases, with 9 bases between. The germline CDR1 and CDR2 sequences are MDHEN and SYDVKM. The CDR3, as DNA: TGTGCCAGCAGTTTGGGGCTCCCCAATCAGCCCCAGCATTTT. Its translation is CASSLGLPNQPQHF.

This sequence joins TRBV7-8 and TRBJ1-3; 8 nucleotides align to TRBD1. CDR3 length: 14 residues. Trimming cost V 4 bases and J 7 bases; bases outside gene matches: 6. Germline assignment: CDR1 SGHVS and CDR2 FQNEAQ. CDR3 in DNA: TGTGCCAGCAGCTCCCAGGGGGCCTTCAACACCATATATTTT. Translated: CASSSQGAFNTIYF.

This chain uses TRBV2 with TRBJ1-6; TRBD1 agrees at 8 bases. CDR3 size: 16 residues. With V trimmed by 4 bases and J by 6 bases, 8 bases remained unmatched. Per the germline V gene, CDR1 is SNHLY and CDR2 is FYNNEI. CDR3: CASSGQETGVNSPLHF. The DNA for the CDR3 is TGTGCCAGCAGTGGACAGGAGACAGGGGTTAATTCACCCCTCCACTTT.

This clone was recorded once. CDR3 coding DNA: TGTGCCAGTAGTGAGGACAGCGGCGGCAATCAGCCCCAGCATTTT. It translates to CASSEDSGGNQPQHF. The chain uses TRBV19 and TRBJ1-5; D is possibly TRBD1 (6 bases). Trimming removed 5 bases at V and 2 bases at J, with 13 bases between. Germline V gene lookup returns CDR1 LNHDA and CDR2 SQIVND (reference sequence). This CDR3 has 15 residues.

The V and J genes are TRBV19 and TRBJ2-1; perhaps TRBD2 as D (7 bases). V shed 2 bases and J shed 6 bases, with 17 bases lying between them. The CDR3 sequence is 16 residues long. CDR1 is LNHDA and CDR2 is SQIVND in the germline V gene (reference sequence). The CDR3 DNA is TGTGCCAGTAGTATAAGGGGCGGGGGCTGGGGCAATGAGCAGTTCTTC. It yields the protein CASSIRGGGWGNEQFF.

The rearrangement links TRBV19 to TRBJ1-2; D call uncertain. Germline V CDR1 and CDR2: LNHDA, SQIVND (reference sequence). V lost 4 bases and J lost 4, with 13 bases in between. This CDR3 comprises 14 residues. CDR3 bases: TGTGCCAGTAGTAAGGCGGCAACTCTCTATGGCTACACCTTC. Residues: CASSKAATLYGYTF.

The chain couples TRBV27 to TRBJ1-3; no reliable D call. CDR3 size: 15 residues. Germline V gene data show CDR1 as MNHEY and CDR2 as SMNVEV (reference sequence). Trimming took 0 bases from V and 4 from J, leaving 10 bases between them. CDR3 protein: CASSLSNSRGNTIYF. Here the CDR3 DNA reads TGTGCCAGCAGTTTATCAAACTCGCGGGGAAACACCATATATTTT.

This clone was seen once. The chain employs TRBV18 and TRBJ2-7, with 7 bases fitting TRBD1. V shed 3 bases, J shed 2 bases, and the junction held 4 bases outside the gene matches. CDR3 length equals 14 residues. Per the germline V gene, CDR1 is KGHSH and CDR2 is LQKENI. The CDR3: CASSPGTVTYEQYF. The CDR3 DNA reads TGTGCCAGCTCACCGGGGACAGTAACCTACGAGCAGTACTTC.

This chain links TRBV27 with TRBJ1-2; TRBD1 matches 9 bases. Per germline, CDR1 MNHEY and CDR2 SMNVEV (reference sequence). This CDR3 region has 15 residues. The J segment lost 4 bases and the V segment lost 8 bases, leaving 11 bases of the junction unmatched. The CDR3 spells CASGDTGQGGYGYTF. Here the CDR3 DNA reads TGTGCCAGCGGGGACACGGGACAGGGAGGCTATGGCTACACCTTC.

This clone has just one count. The chain links TRBV15 to TRBJ2-3; a weak D match, TRBD1 (5 bases). V lost 5 bases and J 0 bases, leaving 12 bases between the germline ends. The CDR3 has 15 residues. The germline V gene encodes CDR1 LNHNV and CDR2 YYDKDF (reference sequence). CDR3 in DNA: TGTGCCACCAGCGCGAGGACAAGTAGCACAGATACGCAGTATTTT. Its protein product is CATSARTSSTDTQYF.

The chain combines TRBV27 with TRBJ2-7; TRBD1 is a possible D gene (6 bases). The length of the CDR3 is 12 residues. V lost 8 bases, J lost 10 bases, and 18 bases lay in between. The germline V gene has CDR1 MNHEY and CDR2 SMNVEV (reference sequence). The CDR3 region is CASRSDSLSQYF. CDR3 nucleotide sequence: TGTGCCAGCCGCTCGGACAGCTTGAGCCAGTACTTC.

The chain joins TRBV28 to TRBJ2-4; 7 nucleotides align to TRBD1. Trimming cost V 5 bases and J 0 bases; bases outside gene matches: 13. The germline CDR1 and CDR2 sequences are MDHEN and SYDVKM. The CDR3 has 18 residues. The CDR3 loop is CASSVGQIEILAKNIQYF. The DNA for the CDR3 is TGTGCCAGCAGTGTGGGACAGATAGAAATTCTAGCCAAAAACATTCAGTACTTC.

V usage is TRBV6-2 or TRBV6-3 and J usage is TRBJ2-6, with a weak D call TRBD1 (5 bases). The V end lost 6 bases, the J end lost 6 bases, and 15 bases lay between the germline ends. The length of the CDR3 is 15 residues. From germline, CDR1 is MNHEY and CDR2 SVGEGT. The DNA for the CDR3 is TGTGCCAGCAGCTTCAGGGTATTTGAGGCCAACGTCCTGACTTTC. Its translation: CASSFRVFEANVLTF.

The rearrangement joins TRBV12-3 or TRBV12-4 to TRBJ2-1; 7 positions match TRBD1. The ends lost 6 bases at V and 9 bases at J; junction bases unmatched: 5. CDR3 length: 12 amino acids. The CDR3 DNA is TGTGCCAGCAGCACAGGGGTTGGTGAGCAGTTCTTC. Amino acids: CASSTGVGEQFF.

The V gene is TRBV7-4, the J gene TRBJ2-7, with TRBD2 identical over 10 bases. This CDR3 region has 16 residues. Per germline, CDR1 SGHVT and CDR2 SQSDAQ. Trimming cost V 5 bases and J 3 bases; bases outside gene matches: 10. The DNA for the CDR3 is TGTGCCAGCAGCCCTAGTGGGACTAGCGATCTCTACGAGCAGTACTTC. Amino acid sequence: CASSPSGTSDLYEQYF.

This clone was found once. The rearrangement joins TRBV7-2 to TRBJ2-7; 10 bases align to TRBD2. This CDR3 contains 16 residues. V lost 1 base and J lost 6; bases outside the gene matches: 9. Germline values: CDR1 SGHTA, CDR2 FQGNSA. This CDR3 is CASSLGASGSRGEQYF. Written as DNA, the CDR3 is TGTGCCAGCAGCTTAGGGGCTAGCGGGAGTCGCGGCGAGCAGTACTTC.

V is TRBV25-1 and J is TRBJ2-5; no reliable D call. The CDR3 is made up of 11 amino acids. Germline V gives CDR1 MGHDK, CDR2 SYGVNS. V lost 3 bases and J 5 bases, leaving 4 bases between the germline ends. The chain's CDR3 is CASSDGETQYF. CDR3 nucleotide sequence: TGTGCCAGCAGTGACGGGGAGACCCAGTACTTC.

V usage is TRBV19 and J usage is TRBJ1-2; 11 bases align to TRBD1. This CDR3 is built from 13 residues. Germline V gene sequence: CDR1 LNHDA, CDR2 SQIVND (reference sequence). Unmatched junction bases numbered 3, after V lost 8 bases and J lost 4 bases. The CDR3 DNA reads TGTGCCAGTCGGACAGGGGGCGGCTATGGCTACACCTTC. Protein sequence: CASRTGGGYGYTF.

This chain links TRBV4-3 with TRBJ1-1; maybe TRBD1 (5 bases). The V end was cut by 0 bases, the J end by 10 bases, with 21 bases between. The CDR3 runs 16 residues. Germline V gene sequence: CDR1 LGHNA, CDR2 YSLEER. CDR3 loop: CASSQDRIKASRAAFF. CDR3 nucleotide sequence: TGCGCCAGCAGCCAAGATAGGATTAAAGCCTCCAGGGCAGCTTTCTTT.

The chain couples TRBV30 to TRBJ1-5, with D possibly TRBD1 on 6 matching bases. The germline CDR1 and CDR2 sequences are GTSNPN and SVGIG (reference sequence). Trimming removed 3 bases from V and 3 bases from J, with 12 bases in between. There are 14 residues in the CDR3. The CDR3 reads CAWSRTAFNQPQHF. The DNA of the CDR3 is TGTGCCTGGAGCCGGACAGCGTTCAATCAGCCCCAGCATTTT.

This clone was recorded only once. V and J are TRBV14 and TRBJ2-1; possible D gene TRBD2, 7 bases. Germline CDR1 is SGHDN and CDR2 is FVKESK. V shed 1 base and J shed 7 bases, with 14 bases lying between them. The length of the CDR3 is 15 residues. The CDR3: CASSQGWGGLNEQFF. The CDR3 DNA is TGTGCCAGCAGCCAAGGGTGGGGGGGCCTGAATGAGCAGTTCTTC.

The J gene is TRBJ1-1, the V gene TRBV6-6, with D possibly TRBD1 on 5 matching bases. The germline gives CDR1 MNHNY, CDR2 SVGAGI (reference sequence). Trimming stripped 5 bases from V and 4 bases from J, with 14 bases between. CDR3 length: 14 amino acids. As DNA, the CDR3 is TGTGCCAGCAGTCTGGGGGGGTTCGGCACTGAAGCTTTCTTT. Translating gives CASSLGGFGTEAFF.

V is TRBV6-2 or TRBV6-3 and J is TRBJ1-5; perhaps TRBD1 as D (6 bases). Trimming cost V 2 bases and J 2 bases, with 13 bases left between them. CDR1 and CDR2 from the germline V gene are MNHEY and SVGEGT. The CDR3 consists of 16 residues. The CDR3 loop is CASSYAGGLGNQPQHF. The DNA for the CDR3 is TGTGCCAGCAGTTACGCGGGGGGCTTGGGCAATCAGCCCCAGCATTTT.

This chain links TRBV6-5 with TRBJ1-2, with 10 bases matching TRBD1. Germline assignment: CDR1 MNHEY and CDR2 SVGAGI. V dropped 2 bases and J dropped 5; count of bases not matched to a gene: 8. The CDR3 sequence is 16 residues long. The CDR3 spells CASSYEGQGGFYGYTF. CDR3 bases: TGTGCCAGCAGTTACGAAGGACAGGGGGGGTTTTATGGCTACACCTTC.